This is a list of T cell receptor beta chains from one sample in a study of technical replicates of blood from four donors. Clones were read by immunoSEQ multiplex PCR, and TCRdb kept only the in-frame ones, dropping some. The sample comprises around 63,000 clones, nearly 98% of which are singletons, and roughly 0.15% rests with the top ten. The sample comprised T cells isolated from PBMCs. All receptors come from a human donor in good health. CDR3s include the opening cysteine and the closing phenylalanine or tryptophan. D genes are given only for firm matches. The size of a clone is reported for some rows only, either as once, few or many, or as a class for expanded clones.

j_call,v_call,clone_size,d_call,cdr3_aa,cdr3_nt
TRBJ2-5,TRBV19,-,-,CASSPRGSGETQYF,TGTGCCAGTAGCCCGCGGGGTTCGGGGGAGACCCAGTACTTC
TRBJ1-6,TRBV4-2,-,-,CASSHRVKSHSPLHF,TGTGCCAGCAGCCACAGGGTAAAGTCGCATTCACCCCTCCACTTT
TRBJ1-5,TRBV2,-,-,CASRVYLGDSQPQHF,TGTGCCAGCCGGGTCTACCTCGGGGATAGTCAGCCCCAGCATTTT
TRBJ1-1,TRBV6-1,-,-,CASSDRGGSTNTEAFF,TGTGCCAGCAGTGACAGGGGTGGATCGACGAACACTGAAGCTTTCTTT
TRBJ2-2,TRBV27,-,-,CASSSPRGGNTGELFF,TGTGCCAGCAGTTCACCCAGGGGTGGGAACACCGGGGAGCTGTTTTTT
TRBJ2-7,TRBV7-9,-,TRBD2,CASSSSGSTGGPYEQYF,TGTGCCAGCAGCTCGAGCGGGTCTACGGGAGGACCCTACGAGCAGTACTTC
TRBJ2-7,TRBV28,-,-,CASRSRDIRYEQYF,TGTGCCAGCAGGTCCCGGGACATCCGATACGAGCAGTACTTC
TRBJ2-5,TRBV6-5,-,TRBD1,CASRPTGTGQETQYF,TGTGCCAGCCGCCCCACCGGGACAGGGCAAGAGACCCAGTACTTC
TRBJ2-1,TRBV5-1,-,TRBD2,CASSLSGNSYNEQFF,TGCGCCAGCAGCCTCAGCGGGAACTCCTACAATGAGCAGTTCTTC
TRBJ2-1,TRBV7-6,-,-,CASSLGTSAYNEQFF,TGTGCCAGCAGCTTAGGGACTTCGGCCTACAATGAGCAGTTCTTC
TRBJ2-7,TRBV5-1,-,-,CASSLAGGNSYEQYF,TGCGCCAGCAGCTTGGCGGGCGGGAACTCCTACGAGCAGTACTTC
TRBJ1-1,TRBV7-9,-,TRBD1,CASSQRQGWTEAFF,TGTGCCAGCAGCCAAAGACAGGGGTGGACTGAAGCTTTCTTT
TRBJ1-5,TRBV19,-,-,CASSPEGWGAQHF,TGTGCCAGTAGTCCAGAGGGGTGGGGGGCCCAGCATTTT
TRBJ1-2,TRBV27,-,-,CASSFMAGFSGYTF,TGTGCCAGCAGTTTTATGGCGGGATTCAGTGGCTACACCTTC
TRBJ1-6,TRBV30,once,TRBD1,CAWSLLPPGQNSPLHF,TGTGCCTGGAGCCTCCTTCCTCCGGGACAGAACTCACCCCTCCACTTT
TRBJ2-7,TRBV9,-,TRBD2,CASSPRGGPYEQYF,TGTGCCAGCAGCCCCCGCGGGGGGCCCTACGAGCAGTACTTC
TRBJ2-1,TRBV11-2,-,TRBD2,CASSGSGRAHEQFF,TGTGCCAGCAGCGGAAGCGGGAGGGCCCATGAGCAGTTCTTC
TRBJ2-7,TRBV6-6,-,-,CASSLAGRGEQYF,TGTGCCAGCAGTTTAGCAGGGCGAGGCGAGCAGTACTTC
TRBJ1-2,TRBV4-2,few,TRBD1,CASSQDRGDGYTF,TGTGCCAGCAGCCAGGACAGGGGGGATGGCTACACCTTC
TRBJ2-7,TRBV5-4,-,TRBD2,CASSLPTSGASGEQYF,TGTGCCAGCAGCTTGCCAACTAGCGGAGCGTCCGGCGAGCAGTACTTC
TRBJ2-7,TRBV6-1,-,-,CASSERGYEQYF,TGTGCCAGCAGTGAGAGAGGGTACGAGCAGTACTTC
TRBJ1-6,TRBV5-1,-,TRBD1,CASRLSPGQVNSPLHF,TGCGCCAGCAGATTGTCACCGGGACAGGTTAATTCACCCCTCCACTTT
TRBJ2-5,TRBV14,-,TRBD1,CASSQDLGQGAVEETQYF,TGTGCCAGCAGCCAAGATCTGGGACAGGGGGCGGTAGAGGAGACCCAGTACTTC
TRBJ2-6,TRBV28,-,-,CASSRVWGANVLTF,TGTGCCAGCAGCCGAGTTTGGGGGGCCAACGTCCTGACTTTC
TRBJ2-2,TRBV10-3,-,TRBD2,CATLTSANTGELFF,TGTGCCACCCTGACTAGCGCGAACACCGGGGAGCTGTTTTTT
TRBJ1-4,TRBV20-1,-,-,CSASRGEKLFF,TGCAGTGCTAGCCGCGGGGAAAAACTGTTTTTT
TRBJ2-5,TRBV7-2,-,-,CASSQEGTKETQYF,TGTGCCAGCAGCCAGGAGGGGACCAAAGAGACCCAGTACTTC
TRBJ2-7,TRBV11-3,-,-,CASSHSIYEQYF,TGTGCCAGCAGCCATAGTATCTACGAGCAGTACTTC
TRBJ2-6,TRBV7-9,once,-,CASTLAFSQSGANVLTF,TGTGCCAGCACTCTCGCTTTTTCACAATCTGGGGCCAACGTCCTGACTTTC
TRBJ2-2,TRBV5-4,-,-,CASSSRVDGTGELFF,TGTGCCAGCAGCTCCCGGGTGGATGGCACCGGGGAGCTGTTTTTT
TRBJ2-7,TRBV18,-,TRBD2,CASSILSGGALNEQYF,TGTGCCAGCTCAATACTGTCCGGGGGGGCGTTGAACGAGCAGTACTTC
TRBJ2-1,TRBV27,-,TRBD2,CASSPDKRAGGGNEQFF,TGTGCCAGCAGTCCGGACAAAAGAGCGGGAGGAGGTAATGAGCAGTTCTTC
TRBJ2-7,TRBV29-1,-,TRBD1,CSAGTGDAYEQYF,TGCAGCGCGGGGACAGGGGATGCCTACGAGCAGTACTTC